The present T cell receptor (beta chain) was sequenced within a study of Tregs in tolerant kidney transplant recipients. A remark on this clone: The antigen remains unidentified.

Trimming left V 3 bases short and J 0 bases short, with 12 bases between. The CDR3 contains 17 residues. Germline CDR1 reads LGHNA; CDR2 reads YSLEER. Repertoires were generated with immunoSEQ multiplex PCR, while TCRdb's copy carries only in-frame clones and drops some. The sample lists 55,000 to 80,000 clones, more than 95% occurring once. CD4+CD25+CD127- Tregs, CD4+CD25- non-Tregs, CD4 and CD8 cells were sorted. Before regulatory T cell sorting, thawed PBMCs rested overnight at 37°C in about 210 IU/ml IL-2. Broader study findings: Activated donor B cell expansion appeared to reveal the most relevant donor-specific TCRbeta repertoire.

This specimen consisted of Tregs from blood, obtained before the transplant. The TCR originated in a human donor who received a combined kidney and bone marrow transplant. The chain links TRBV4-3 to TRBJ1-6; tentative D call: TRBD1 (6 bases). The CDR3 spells CASSQGAVSSYNSPLHF. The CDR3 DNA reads TGCGCCAGCAGCCAGGGGGCGGTAAGCTCCTATAATTCACCCCTCCACTTT.